The 23 T cell receptor beta chains below were found in one sample sequenced in a study of T cell clonotyping in hematopoietic cell transplantation. Described time point: recipient sample about 28 days before transplant, after cytoreduction. Generated by immunoSEQ multiplex PCR, the TCRdb table keeps only in-frame clones and is missing some. Among about 18,000 clones listed, 86% were seen once. Material: peripheral blood mononuclear cells, obtained before stem cell transplant. The receptors derive from a man aged 50-60 years with acute myeloid leukemia. Some clones in this sample may be carry-over from other donors' samples.

The chain links TRBV11-2 to TRBJ2-3; 9 positions match TRBD2. V lost 2 bases to trimming and J lost 2 bases; unmatched junction nucleotides: 2. CDR1 and CDR2 (germline): SGHAT, FQNNGV. This CDR3 has 15 residues. The CDR3, as DNA: TGTGCCAGCAGCTTACTAGCGGGGAACACAGATACGCAGTATTTT. This translates into CASSLLAGNTDTQYF.

The chain is built from TRBV13 and TRBJ2-7, with D possibly TRBD2 on 7 matching bases. Trimming took 4 bases from V and 3 from J, leaving 16 bases between them. Germline V gene data show CDR1 as PRHDT and CDR2 as FYEKMQ (reference sequence). The CDR3 runs to 15 residues. Here the CDR3 reads CASSYERGGNYEQYF. For the CDR3, the DNA is TGTGCCAGCAGCTACGAGAGGGGGGGGAACTACGAGCAGTACTTC.

This chain joins TRBV19 and TRBJ2-2, with 9 bases identical to TRBD1. There are 17 residues in the CDR3. The J segment lost 4 bases and the V segment lost 1 base, leaving 7 bases of the junction unmatched. From germline, CDR1 is LNHDA and CDR2 SQIVND (reference sequence). CDR3 loop: CASSIGTGQGGTGELFF. Here the CDR3 DNA reads TGTGCCAGTAGTATAGGGACGGGACAGGGCGGCACCGGGGAGCTGTTTTTT.

The chain employs TRBV4-2 and TRBJ2-3, with 7 positions matching TRBD1. The length of the CDR3 is 15 residues. The V and J ends lost 4 bases and 5 bases, in that order; junction bases with no gene match: 9. Germline V gene data show CDR1 as LGHNA and CDR2 as YNFKEQ. This CDR3 is CASSLTTGQRDTQYF. CDR3 nucleotide sequence: TGTGCCAGCAGCCTGACGACAGGGCAACGAGATACGCAGTATTTT.

This sequence joins TRBV14 and TRBJ2-7; D is undetermined. This CDR3 region has 15 residues. Germline V gene lookup returns CDR1 SGHDN and CDR2 FVKESK. Trimming removed 4 bases at V and 3 bases at J, with 16 bases between. The CDR3 sequence: CASSPFSGGNYEQYF. In DNA form, the CDR3 reads TGTGCCAGCAGCCCCTTCAGTGGCGGAAACTACGAGCAGTACTTC.

V is TRBV29-1 and J is TRBJ1-2, with D tentatively TRBD1 (6 bases). The CDR3 length is 12 residues. Germline CDR1 SQVTM, CDR2 ANQGSEA. The V end lost 4 bases, the J end lost 8 bases, and 14 bases lay between the germline ends. The CDR3, as DNA: TGCAGCGTTGGGACAGAGTGGGACGGCTACACCTTC. Amino acid sequence: CSVGTEWDGYTF.

J is TRBJ2-3 and V is TRBV5-6, with D perhaps matching TRBD1 (6 bases). This CDR3 region has 16 residues. V was trimmed by 0 bases and J by 0 bases, leaving 11 bases between them. Per the germline V gene, CDR1 is SGHDT and CDR2 is YYEEEE. CDR3 nucleotides: TGTGCCAGCAGCTTGGGACAGGCCTTAAGCACAGATACGCAGTATTTT. Residues: CASSLGQALSTDTQYF.

CDR3 sequence (DNA): TGTGCCAGCAGTTTGGGAGGCGTGTACTATGGCTACACCTTC. Translated, it gives CASSLGGVYYGYTF. The chain carries TRBV28 and TRBJ1-2, with unresolved D. V lost 3 bases to trimming and J lost 3 bases, with 11 bases between them. This CDR3 spans 14 amino acids. Germline V gene data show CDR1 as MDHEN and CDR2 as SYDVKM.

The rearrangement uses TRBV28 and TRBJ1-1; tentatively, D is TRBD1 (6 bases). Trimming removed 1 base at V and 6 bases at J, with 6 bases between. The CDR3 sequence is 12 residues long. Germline V gives CDR1 MDHEN, CDR2 SYDVKM. CDR3 in amino acids: CASSLYRAEAFF. CDR3 in DNA: TGTGCCAGCAGTTTATACAGGGCTGAAGCTTTCTTT.

The chain links TRBV7-9 to TRBJ1-2; D perhaps matches TRBD1 (5 bases). In germline, CDR1 is SEHNR, CDR2 FQNEAQ (reference sequence). Trimming removed 8 bases at V and 7 bases at J, with 14 bases between. The CDR3 spans 12 residues. The CDR3 loop is CASATGLFGYTF. CDR3 sequence (DNA): TGTGCCAGCGCCACGGGACTGTTTGGCTACACCTTC.

The V gene is TRBV27, the J gene TRBJ2-2; 7 bases line up with TRBD2. Losses at the gene ends were 4 bases for V and 7 bases for J; bases not matched to a gene: 0. The CDR3 is made up of 12 amino acids. Germline CDR1 reads MNHEY; CDR2 reads SMNVEV (reference sequence). CDR3 residues: CASSSGGGELFF. As DNA, the CDR3 is TGTGCCAGCAGTTCGGGGGGCGGGGAGCTGTTTTTT.

The chain combines TRBV6-1 with TRBJ1-1; D is ambiguous. The CDR3 consists of 14 residues. Trimming shortened V by 3 bases and J by 6 bases, and 14 bases separated the two germline ends. CDR1 is MNHNS, CDR2 SASEGT, per germline. Here the CDR3 DNA reads TGTGCCAGCAGTGAGGCAGGTTATATTGCTGAAGCTTTCTTT. It encodes CASSEAGYIAEAFF.

V gene TRBV19 combines with J gene TRBJ1-1; tentative D call: TRBD1 (6 bases). This CDR3 comprises 14 residues. CDR1 and CDR2 (germline): LNHDA, SQIVND (reference sequence). The V gene lost 3 bases and the J gene lost 5 bases, with 13 bases spanning the gap. In DNA form, the CDR3 reads TGTGCCAGTAGTATTACAGGGACTAGGACTGAAGCTTTCTTT. This translates into CASSITGTRTEAFF.

This clone has a handful of counts. CDR3 DNA: TGTGCCAGTAGTCCCCGGGACGGAGCTGGCACAGATACGCAGTATTTT. This codes for CASSPRDGAGTDTQYF. The chain combines TRBV19 with TRBJ2-3; either TRBD1 or TRBD2 may supply D (5 bases each). This CDR3 has 16 amino acids. V dropped 5 bases and J dropped 1 base, with 16 bases sitting between them. Germline loops: CDR1 LNHDA, CDR2 SQIVND (reference sequence). The full variable domain, with the rest looked up from reference TRBV19 and TRBJ2-3, is DGGITQSPKYLFRKEGQNVTLSCEQNLNHDAMYWYRQDPGQGLRLIYYSQIVNDFQKGDIAEGYSVSREKKESFPLTVTSAQKNPTAFYLCASSPRDGAGTDTQYFGPGTRLTVL.

CDR3 sequence reads: CASSYEGAGTDTQYF. CDR3 DNA sequence: TGTGCCAGCAGTTACGAGGGGGCGGGCACAGATACGCAGTATTTT. This chain uses TRBV6-5 with TRBJ2-3; 7 bases agree with TRBD1. V lost 2 bases and J lost 1; bases outside the gene matches: 3. The CDR3 covers 15 residues. CDR1 MNHEY and CDR2 SVGAGI come from the germline V gene.

This sequence joins TRBV18 and TRBJ2-1; 7 bases are shared with TRBD1. Losses at the gene ends were 5 bases for V and 16 bases for J; bases not matched to a gene: 8. This CDR3 region has 11 residues. CDR1 and CDR2 (germline): KGHSH, LQKENI. In nucleotides, the CDR3 is TGTGCCAGCTCAAAGACAGGGTTAGGATTCTTC. This encodes CASSKTGLGFF.

This CDR3 is CASSLGGNTEAFF. The CDR3 nucleotides read TGCGCCAGCAGCTTAGGAGGGAACACTGAAGCTTTCTTT. V gene TRBV5-1 combines with J gene TRBJ1-1; D gene unclear. The CDR3 consists of 13 residues. Trimming removed 2 bases at V and 1 base at J, with 6 bases between. From germline, CDR1 is SGHRS and CDR2 YFSETQ.

This chain links TRBV5-1 with TRBJ1-1, with D possibly matching TRBD1 (6 bases). CDR1 is SGHRS and CDR2 is YFSETQ in the germline V gene. V was pared by 1 base and J by 5 bases, with 9 bases between. The CDR3 is 13 residues long. CDR3 protein: CASSLPQGTEAFF. CDR3 sequence (DNA): TGCGCCAGCAGCTTGCCACAGGGTACTGAAGCTTTCTTT. Looking up the rest from reference TRBV5-1 and TRBJ1-1 gives the full variable domain: KAGVTQTPRYLIKTRGQQVTLSCSPISGHRSVSWYQQTPGQGLQFLFEYFSETQRNKGNFPGRFSGRQFSNSRSEMNVSTLELGDSALYLCASSLPQGTEAFFGQGTRLTVV.

The genes are TRBV15 and TRBJ1-2; D unclear. Germline lookup yields CDR1 LNHNV and CDR2 YYDKDF (reference sequence). The CDR3 covers 15 residues. With 0 bases removed from V and 2 bases from J, the gap between germline ends came to 10 bases. CDR3 region: CATSRDPVENYGYTF. CDR3 in DNA: TGTGCCACCAGCAGAGATCCTGTAGAAAACTATGGCTACACCTTC.

The chain recombines TRBV4-1 with TRBJ2-7, with a tentative D call TRBD2 (5 bases). This CDR3 contains 15 residues. V lost 4 bases, J lost 3 bases, and 16 bases lay in between. In germline, CDR1 is MGHRA, CDR2 YSYEKL. CDR3 region: CASSPRVSFYYEQYF. The CDR3 nucleotides are TGCGCCAGCAGCCCGAGGGTGAGTTTTTACTACGAGCAGTACTTC.

This clone came up a few times. The J gene is TRBJ2-1, the V gene TRBV5-4; TRBD2 is a possible D gene (6 bases). V was trimmed by 4 bases and J by 0 bases, leaving 8 bases between them. The germline V gene encodes CDR1 SGHNT and CDR2 YYREEE (reference sequence). The CDR3 loop spans 14 amino acids. CDR3 sequence reads: CASSRRGSYNEQFF. DNA of the CDR3: TGTGCCAGCAGCCGGAGGGGCTCCTACAATGAGCAGTTCTTC.

This rearrangement joins TRBV4-2 to TRBJ2-2; TRBD1 matches at 9 bases. The germline CDR1 and CDR2 sequences are LGHNA and YNFKEQ. CDR3 length equals 16 residues. V shed 6 bases, J shed 3 bases, and the junction held 8 bases outside the gene matches. The CDR3 coding sequence is TGTGCCAGCAGAGATTCACAGGGGGCCTACACCGGGGAGCTGTTTTTT. Protein sequence: CASRDSQGAYTGELFF.

The V gene is TRBV7-8, the J gene TRBJ2-2; 8 nucleotides agree with TRBD2. Trimming removed 2 bases from V and 6 bases from J; junction bases left unmatched: 11. The germline gives CDR1 SGHVS, CDR2 FQNEAQ. CDR3 length: 17 residues. The CDR3 nucleotides read TGTGCCAGCAGCTTACAGGCGCGGGCGGGGGGCCCCGGGGAGCTGTTTTTT. Residues: CASSLQARAGGPGELFF.